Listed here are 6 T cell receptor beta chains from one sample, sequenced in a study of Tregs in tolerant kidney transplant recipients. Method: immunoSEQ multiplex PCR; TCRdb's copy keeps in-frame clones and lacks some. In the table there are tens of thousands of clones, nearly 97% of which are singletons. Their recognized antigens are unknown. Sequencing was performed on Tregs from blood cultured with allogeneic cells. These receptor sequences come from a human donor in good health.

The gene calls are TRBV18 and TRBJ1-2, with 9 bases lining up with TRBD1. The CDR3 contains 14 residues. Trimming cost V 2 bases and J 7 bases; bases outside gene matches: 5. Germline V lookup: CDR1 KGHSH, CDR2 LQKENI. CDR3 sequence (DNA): TGTGCCAGCTCACCAGCGACAGGGGGTATTGGCTACACCTTC. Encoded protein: CASSPATGGIGYTF.

The CDR3 DNA follows: TGTGCCAGCAGTCCTGACGTCAGGAGAATTTTTAACTATGGCTACACCTTC. Residues: CASSPDVRRIFNYGYTF. V gene TRBV28 combines with J gene TRBJ1-2; no firm D call. Per germline, CDR1 MDHEN and CDR2 SYDVKM. The V and J ends lost 5 bases and 1 base respectively, with 20 bases between them. There are 17 residues in the CDR3.

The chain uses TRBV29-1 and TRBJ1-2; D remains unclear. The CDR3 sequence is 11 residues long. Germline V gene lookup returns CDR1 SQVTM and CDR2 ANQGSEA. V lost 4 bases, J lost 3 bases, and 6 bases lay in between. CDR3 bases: TGCAGCGTTGGACGCTACTATGGCTACACCTTC. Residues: CSVGRYYGYTF.

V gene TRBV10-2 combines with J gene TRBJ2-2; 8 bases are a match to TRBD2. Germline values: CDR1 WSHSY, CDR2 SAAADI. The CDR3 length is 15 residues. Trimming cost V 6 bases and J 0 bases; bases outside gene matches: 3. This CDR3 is CASSGGAANTGELFF. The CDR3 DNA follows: TGCGCCAGCAGCGGGGGGGCCGCGAACACCGGGGAGCTGTTTTTT.

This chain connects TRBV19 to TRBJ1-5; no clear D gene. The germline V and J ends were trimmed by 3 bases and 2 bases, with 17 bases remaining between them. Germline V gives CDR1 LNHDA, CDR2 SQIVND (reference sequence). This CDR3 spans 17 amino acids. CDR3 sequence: CASSIRPLPFGNQPQHF. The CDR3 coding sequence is TGTGCCAGTAGTATTAGGCCTCTGCCCTTCGGCAATCAGCCCCAGCATTTT.

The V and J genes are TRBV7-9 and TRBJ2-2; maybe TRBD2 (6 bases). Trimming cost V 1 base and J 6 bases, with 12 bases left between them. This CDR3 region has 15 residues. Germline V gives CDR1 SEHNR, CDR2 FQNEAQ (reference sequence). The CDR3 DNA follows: TGTGCCAGCAGCTTAGGAGGCGGGGTGTCCGGGGAGCTGTTTTTT. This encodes CASSLGGGVSGELFF.